This TCR beta chain was identified during a study of cytomegalovirus exposure and HLA in healthy donors. The study, taken as a whole, reports: The authors confirmed in vitro that a few CMV-associated chains were specific for CMV antigens. Usually a TCR sequence was rare, but some public TCRs were found in many donors.

Of note for this clone: Its target is not known.

These donors were members of the roughly 120-subject validation cohort, a group separate from the roughly 670-subject first cohort. Data came from immunoSEQ multiplex PCR; TCRdb stores just in-frame clones and leaves some out. The repertoire includes approximately 300,000 clones, 87% of them detected once, and over 1% sits in the top ten. CDR1 and CDR2 from the germline V gene are GTSNPN and SVGIG (reference sequence). This CDR3 has 13 amino acids. Trimming removed 2 bases from V and 5 bases from J, with 10 bases in between. The chain is built from TRBV30 and TRBJ1-5, with D perhaps matching TRBD1 (6 bases). The source material was PBMCs. This TCR came from a woman in her thirties in good health and CMV-seropositive. The CDR3 nucleotides read TGTGCCTGGAGTCAGGGGAGCGATCAGCCCCAGCATTTT. Translated: CAWSQGSDQPQHF.